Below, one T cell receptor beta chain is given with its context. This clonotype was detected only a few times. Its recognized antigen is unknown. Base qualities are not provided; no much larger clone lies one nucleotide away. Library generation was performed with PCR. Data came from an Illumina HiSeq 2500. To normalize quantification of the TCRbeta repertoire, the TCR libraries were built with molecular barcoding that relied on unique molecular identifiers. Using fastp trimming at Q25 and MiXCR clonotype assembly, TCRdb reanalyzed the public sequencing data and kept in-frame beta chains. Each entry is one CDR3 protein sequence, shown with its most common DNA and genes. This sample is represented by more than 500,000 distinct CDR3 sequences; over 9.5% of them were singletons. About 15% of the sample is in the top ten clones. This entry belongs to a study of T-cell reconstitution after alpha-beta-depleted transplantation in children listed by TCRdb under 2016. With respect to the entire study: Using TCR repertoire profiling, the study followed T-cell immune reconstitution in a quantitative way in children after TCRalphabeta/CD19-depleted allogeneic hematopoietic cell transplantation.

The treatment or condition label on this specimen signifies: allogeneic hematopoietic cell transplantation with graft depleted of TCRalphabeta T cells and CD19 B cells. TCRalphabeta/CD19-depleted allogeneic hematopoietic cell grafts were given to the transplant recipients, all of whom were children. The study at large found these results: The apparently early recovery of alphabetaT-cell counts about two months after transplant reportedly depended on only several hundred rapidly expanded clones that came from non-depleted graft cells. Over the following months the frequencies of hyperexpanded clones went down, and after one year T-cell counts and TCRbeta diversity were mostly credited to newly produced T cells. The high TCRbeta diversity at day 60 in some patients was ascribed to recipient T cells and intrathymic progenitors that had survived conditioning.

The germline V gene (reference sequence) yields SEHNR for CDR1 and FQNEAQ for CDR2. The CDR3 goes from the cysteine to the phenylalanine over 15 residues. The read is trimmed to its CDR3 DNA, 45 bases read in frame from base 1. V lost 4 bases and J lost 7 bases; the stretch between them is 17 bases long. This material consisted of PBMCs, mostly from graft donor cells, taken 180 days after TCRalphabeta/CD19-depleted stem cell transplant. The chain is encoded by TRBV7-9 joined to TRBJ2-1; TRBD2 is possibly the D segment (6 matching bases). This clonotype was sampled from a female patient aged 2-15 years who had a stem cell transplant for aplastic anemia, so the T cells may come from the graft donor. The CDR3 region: CASSSRLGGRNEQFF. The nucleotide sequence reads TGTGCCAGCAGCTCCAGACTAGGTGGTAGGAATGAGCAGTTCTTC.